Listed here is a single TCR beta chain. This record belongs to a study of Ad26.COV2.S vaccination and SARS-CoV-2 variants. V lost 3 bases and J lost 6; bases outside the gene matches: 20. Germline V gene data show CDR1 as GTSNPN and CDR2 as SVGIG (reference sequence). The CDR3 has 17 amino acids. The treatment was: 15 to 20 received Ad26.COV2.S at low or high dose, single or two shots; 5 received placebo; per-sample allocation not given. Day 63 following the first vaccine or placebo injection was when the samples were taken. Clones were sequenced by immunoSEQ multiplex PCR, and TCRdb holds only the in-frame ones, with some missing. The sample carries about 680,000 clones, more than 80% recorded once.

This TCR was recovered from a person between 18 and 59 years old who received the Ad26.COV2.S COVID-19 vaccine or a placebo. This sequence joins TRBV30 and TRBJ2-7; 7 bases are a match to TRBD2. The sequences come from peripheral blood, collected in a trial of Ad26.COV2.S vaccine versus placebo. The CDR3 nucleotides are TGTGCCTGGAGATTCTTTAGCGGGCACCGAAAAGGATCCGAGCAGTACTTC. Protein product: CAWRFFSGHRKGSEQYF.